A selection of T cell receptor beta chains follows, all from one sample in a study of tumor-infiltrating lymphocytes in primary liver carcinoma. TCRdb ran MiXCR on the multiplex PCR reads and lists one entry per CDR3 protein. Of about 210,000 distinct CDR3 sequences in the sample, approximately 64% are singletons; the top ten hold around 7.1%. The sequencing sample was made of peripheral blood. These receptors were taken from a woman aged 55 to 70 with primary liver carcinoma and hepatitis B virus infection. Each CDR3 is given with its conserved first and last residue. D genes are given only for firm matches. Size tells how often a clone was seen (once, few, many) or the class of an expanded clone, and some rows leave it out.

size	V	D	J	CDR3	DNA
.	TRBV6-1	.	TRBJ1-2	CASSGTGLGYTF	TGTGCCAGCAGTGGAACGGGGTTGGGCTACACCTTC
few	TRBV28	.	TRBJ2-7	CASSFSVRYEQYF	TGTGCCAGCAGTTTCTCGGTAAGGTACGAGCAGTACTTC
.	TRBV6-1	.	TRBJ2-5	CASSNLNNEHYF	TGTGCCAGCAGTAACTTAAACAATGAGCACTACTTC
once	TRBV11-2	.	TRBJ2-3	CASSLIESLPTNTQYF	TGTGCCAGCAGCTTAATAGAATCTTTACCCACAAATACGCAGTATTTT
.	TRBV7-9	.	TRBJ2-1	CASSLGNTGDEQFF	TGTGCCAGCAGCTTAGGAAATACAGGCGATGAGCAGTTCTTC
many	TRBV6-2/TRBV6-3	.	TRBJ1-5	CASSYAGTLNQPQHF	TGTGCCAGCAGTTACGCCGGGACATTGAATCAGCCCCAGCATTTT
many	TRBV12-3/TRBV12-4	.	TRBJ2-3	CASSLGGMGTDTQYF	TGTGCCAGCAGCCTGGGCGGGATGGGGACAGATACGCAGTATTTT
many	TRBV6-6	.	TRBJ2-2	CASSQNLNTGELFF	TGTGCCAGCAGTCAGAACTTGAACACCGGGGAGCTGTTTTTT
many	TRBV4-1	.	TRBJ2-1	CASSQVSYNEQFF	TGTGCCAGCAGCCAAGTCTCCTACAATGAGCAGTTCTTC
few	TRBV30	.	TRBJ1-5	CAWSRGPAVNQPQHF	TGTGCCTGGAGCCGGGGTCCGGCAGTCAATCAGCCCCAGCATTTT
many	TRBV12-5	TRBD2	TRBJ2-1	CASGLNLRGVLRENYNEQFF	TGTGCTAGTGGTTTGAATTTGAGGGGAGTTTTGCGGGAGAACTACAATGAGCAGTTCTTC
medium-sized	TRBV11-2	TRBD1	TRBJ1-5	CASSGRDRGKPSNQPQHF	TGTGCCAGCAGCGGCAGGGACAGGGGAAAACCTAGCAATCAGCCCCAGCATTTT
.	TRBV10-2	.	TRBJ2-1	CASTALLQSNEEFF	TGCGCCAGCACGGCTCTCCTACAGAGCAATGAGGAGTTCTTC
few	TRBV29-1	.	TRBJ2-5	CSVLENRETQYF	TGCAGCGTTCTGGAGAACCGAGAGACCCAGTACTTC
.	TRBV7-8	.	TRBJ1-6	CASSSRGNPPLHF	TGTGCCAGCAGCTCCCGAGGGAATCCACCCCTCCACTTT
.	TRBV11-2	TRBD2	TRBJ2-1	CASSSGLAVYNVQFF	TGTGCCAGCAGCTCGGGACTAGCGGTCTACAATGTGCAGTTCTTT
many	TRBV6-1	.	TRBJ1-2	CASSETIAPSYGYTF	TGTGCCAGCAGTGAAACGATAGCACCCTCCTATGGCTACACCTTC
many	TRBV11-1	.	TRBJ1-5	CASSPISTGLNQPQHF	TGTGCCAGCAGCCCAATCTCGACAGGACTCAATCAGCCCCAGCATTTT
few	TRBV2	TRBD1	TRBJ1-2	CASSEEGAGGYTF	TGTGCCAGCAGTGAAGAGGGGGCTGGAGGCTACACCTTC
.	TRBV11-2	.	TRBJ2-4	CASSSRHGANIQYF	TGTGCCAGCAGCTCCAGACATGGAGCAAACATTCAGTACTTC
.	TRBV30	.	TRBJ2-3	CAWSGISKDTQYF	TGTGCCTGGAGTGGAATTTCGAAAGATACGCAGTATTTT
.	TRBV6-2/TRBV6-3	TRBD2	TRBJ2-7	CASSPPSGRRSEQYF	TGTGCCAGCAGTCCCCCTAGCGGGAGAAGGAGCGAGCAGTACTTC
.	TRBV28	.	TRBJ2-5	CACNSGGIVKGVETQYF	TGTGCCTGCAACTCTGGGGGCATCGTAAAAGGAGTGGAGACCCAGTACTTC
.	TRBV11-2	.	TRBJ2-2	CASSSGAHYGELFF	TGTGCCAGTAGCTCCGGGGCACATTACGGGGAGCTTTTTTTT
.	TRBV7-3	.	TRBJ2-2	CASSLARDAGELFF	TGTGCCAGCAGCTTAGCGCGCGATGCCGGGGAGCTGTTTTTT
.	TRBV5-4	.	TRBJ1-2	CASSLGLGKGYGYTF	TGTGCCAGCAGCTTGGGCCTGGGAAAGGGGTATGGCTACACCTTC
many	TRBV4-1	.	TRBJ2-1	CASSQEGGTDMLGYNEQFF	TGCGCCAGCAGCCAAGAAGGCGGGACGGACATGCTTGGGTACAATGAGCAGTTCTTC
.	TRBV28	.	TRBJ2-5	CASSPRQPRETQYF	TGTGCCAGCAGCCCGCGACAGCCGCGGGAGACCCAGTACTTC
.	TRBV19	.	TRBJ1-1	CASSLGRPNTEASF	TGTGCCAGTAGTTTGGGCCGCCCGAACACTGAAGCTTCCTTT
once	TRBV6-1	.	TRBJ2-7	CASSVTNSYEQYF	TGTGCCAGCAGTGTCACCAACTCCTACGAGCAGTACTTC
.	TRBV5-1	TRBD2	TRBJ2-6	CASSLDFSGSSGANVLTF	TGCGCCAGCAGCTTGGATTTTAGCGGGAGTTCTGGGGCCAACGTCCTGACTTTC
medium-sized	TRBV11-2	TRBD1	TRBJ2-7	CASSLWTGDSYEQYF	TGTGCCAGCAGCTTGTGGACAGGCGACTCCTACGAGCAGTACTTC
many	TRBV7-8	.	TRBJ1-2	CASSPGPAGGYTF	TGTGCCAGCAGCCCGGGACCCGCTGGGGGCTACACCTTC
.	TRBV12-3/TRBV12-4	.	TRBJ1-1	CASRGRGSSDTEAFF	TGTGCCAGCAGGGGGCGCGGGTCCTCGGACACTGAAGCTTTCTTT
many	TRBV12-5	TRBD2	TRBJ2-1	CASSLTSGRATQNEQFF	TGTGCTTCCTCCCTGACTAGCGGTAGAGCTACACAAAATGAGCAGTTCTTC
.	TRBV11-2	.	TRBJ2-7	CARRSTGSDPYEQYF	TGTGCCAGAAGATCCACGGGCAGTGACCCATACGAGCAGTACTTC
.	TRBV11-2	.	TRBJ2-5	CASSLIREIQETQCF	TGTGCCAGCAGCTTAATCCGGGAGATCCAAGAGACCCAGTGCTTC
few	TRBV21-1	.	TRBJ1-2	CASSKAGVMDYGYTF	TGTGCCAGCAGCAAAGCGGGGGTGATGGACTATGGCTACACCTTC
.	TRBV6-6	.	TRBJ2-1	CTSSSGQWVFEQFF	TGTACCAGCAGTTCTGGACAGTGGGTTTTTGAGCAGTTCTTC
many	TRBV6-6	TRBD2	TRBJ2-1	CASSYTSVGEQFF	TGTGCCAGCAGTTATACTAGCGTTGGTGAGCAGTTCTTC
many	TRBV12-3/TRBV12-4	.	TRBJ2-1	CASTPGLLSYNEQFF	TGTGCCAGCACCCCAGGCCTGCTATCCTACAATGAGCAGTTCTTC
many	TRBV28	TRBD1	TRBJ2-7	CASTGQGPDSYEQYF	TGTGCTTCAACGGGACAGGGGCCCGACTCCTACGAGCAGTACTTC
once	TRBV6-2/TRBV6-3	.	TRBJ2-1	CASSSPGTSGISQFF	TGTGCTAGCAGTTCGCCCGGGACAAGCGGGATTTCTCAATTCTTC
.	TRBV12-3/TRBV12-4	TRBD2	TRBJ2-1	CASSKVVRGSDNEQFF	TGCGCCAGCAGTAAAGTTGTGCGGGGGAGCGACAATGAGCAATTCTTC
.	TRBV5-1	.	TRBJ1-5	CASSPGINQPQHF	TGCGCCAGCAGCCCCGGGATCAATCAGCCCCAGCATTTT
.	TRBV11-2	.	TRBJ2-7	CASSFSGASDYEQYF	TGTGCCAGCAGCTTTTCCGGGGCTAGCGACTACGAGCAATACTTC
many	TRBV12-3/TRBV12-4	.	TRBJ2-5	CASSPHWEGGPHQETQYF	TGTGCCAGCAGTCCTCACTGGGAAGGGGGTCCACACCAAGAGACCCAGTACTTC